A selection of T cell receptor beta chains follows, all from one sample in a study of naive and memory T cell subsets. TCRdb re-analysed the UMI-ligation and nested PCR reads in MiXCR, keeping a single row per CDR3 protein. The sample lists more than 95,000 distinct CDR3 sequences; approximately 15% were seen once. The sequenced sample was naive CD8+ T cells from blood. The receptors were gathered from a human donor in good health. Each CDR3 is given without its conserved first and last residue. Each record gives: J gene, V gene, CDR3 protein.

j_call: TRBJ2-1
v_call: TRBV25-1
cdr3_aa: ASSEFRTGEENEQF

j_call: TRBJ1-2
v_call: TRBV7-9
cdr3_aa: ASSLWDRNYGYT

j_call: TRBJ2-1
v_call: TRBV4-2
cdr3_aa: ASSQVVGGNEQF

j_call: TRBJ1-4
v_call: TRBV2
cdr3_aa: ASSKQTTNEKLF

j_call: TRBJ2-3
v_call: TRBV15
cdr3_aa: ATSTIEDTQY

j_call: TRBJ2-5
v_call: TRBV28
cdr3_aa: ASSSRSGLAGAETQY

j_call: TRBJ2-1
v_call: TRBV7-9
cdr3_aa: ASSSGQQAYNEQF

j_call: TRBJ2-3
v_call: TRBV27
cdr3_aa: ASSLGERRGTDTQY

j_call: TRBJ1-5
v_call: TRBV10-3
cdr3_aa: AISLDRASNQPQH

j_call: TRBJ2-3
v_call: TRBV6-6
cdr3_aa: ASSYSTSSTDTQY

j_call: TRBJ1-2
v_call: TRBV5-1
cdr3_aa: ASSFGHDYT

j_call: TRBJ1-2
v_call: TRBV13
cdr3_aa: ASSRRDRVSYGYT

j_call: TRBJ2-1
v_call: TRBV5-5
cdr3_aa: ASSGTGTGVDNEQF

j_call: TRBJ2-1
v_call: TRBV29-1
cdr3_aa: SVDRDYNEQF

j_call: TRBJ2-1
v_call: TRBV20-1
cdr3_aa: SAPYALSSYNEQF

j_call: TRBJ2-7
v_call: TRBV25-1
cdr3_aa: ANPSRDRVPYEQY

j_call: TRBJ2-1
v_call: TRBV6-2/TRBV6-3
cdr3_aa: ASSYSRTSGGLGNEQF

j_call: TRBJ1-6
v_call: TRBV27
cdr3_aa: ASSLYWGSPLH

j_call: TRBJ2-7
v_call: TRBV7-9
cdr3_aa: ASSGGIVSSYEQY

j_call: TRBJ1-5
v_call: TRBV19
cdr3_aa: ASSMDLAQH

j_call: TRBJ1-1
v_call: TRBV5-6
cdr3_aa: ASTQASTEAF

j_call: TRBJ1-1
v_call: TRBV6-2/TRBV6-3
cdr3_aa: ASRMGGSSPEAF

j_call: TRBJ1-5
v_call: TRBV7-8
cdr3_aa: ASSSLQGSQPQH

j_call: TRBJ1-1
v_call: TRBV7-9
cdr3_aa: ASPEGALGTEAF

j_call: TRBJ2-1
v_call: TRBV6-1
cdr3_aa: ASSFRGDLGLDEQF

j_call: TRBJ1-1
v_call: TRBV24-1
cdr3_aa: ATSPTERTEAF

j_call: TRBJ2-3
v_call: TRBV19
cdr3_aa: ASKNPVKDTQY

j_call: TRBJ1-5
v_call: TRBV7-9
cdr3_aa: ASSLGALPQH

j_call: TRBJ2-7
v_call: TRBV27
cdr3_aa: ASSRTGGDEQY

j_call: TRBJ2-3
v_call: TRBV7-9
cdr3_aa: ASSPGRFGTDTQY

j_call: TRBJ2-7
v_call: TRBV4-3
cdr3_aa: ASSQDGYEQY

j_call: TRBJ2-7
v_call: TRBV12-5
cdr3_aa: ASALDRGLEQY

j_call: TRBJ2-2
v_call: TRBV12-3/TRBV12-4
cdr3_aa: ASNFNTGELF

j_call: TRBJ1-2
v_call: TRBV4-2
cdr3_aa: ASSQDETDYGYT

j_call: TRBJ2-5
v_call: TRBV11-1
cdr3_aa: ASRGNKETQY

j_call: TRBJ1-1
v_call: TRBV11-3
cdr3_aa: ATTGGNTEAF

j_call: TRBJ2-7
v_call: TRBV12-3/TRBV12-4
cdr3_aa: ASSGPWYEQY

j_call: TRBJ2-1
v_call: TRBV6-6
cdr3_aa: ASSLSPRANEQF

j_call: TRBJ2-1
v_call: TRBV29-1
cdr3_aa: SVAREGPYNEQF

j_call: TRBJ2-1
v_call: TRBV6-6
cdr3_aa: ASGNNEQF

j_call: TRBJ1-2
v_call: TRBV9
cdr3_aa: ASSVSSQTDPTYGYT

j_call: TRBJ1-1
v_call: TRBV6-1
cdr3_aa: ASVTGGLGTEAF

j_call: TRBJ2-7
v_call: TRBV28
cdr3_aa: ASSFGGATYEQY

j_call: TRBJ2-7
v_call: TRBV5-5
cdr3_aa: ASSSRFYEQY

j_call: TRBJ1-1
v_call: TRBV28
cdr3_aa: ASSLIPNTEAF

j_call: TRBJ2-6
v_call: TRBV11-2
cdr3_aa: ASSPEYGANVLT

j_call: TRBJ2-1
v_call: TRBV19
cdr3_aa: ASSIGLAGGHEQF

j_call: TRBJ1-5
v_call: TRBV19
cdr3_aa: ATTGDNQPQH

j_call: TRBJ2-1
v_call: TRBV30
cdr3_aa: AWGVGSADEQF

j_call: TRBJ2-3
v_call: TRBV27
cdr3_aa: ASSLNGLGADTQY

j_call: TRBJ2-4
v_call: TRBV15
cdr3_aa: ATSGGGVSKNIQY